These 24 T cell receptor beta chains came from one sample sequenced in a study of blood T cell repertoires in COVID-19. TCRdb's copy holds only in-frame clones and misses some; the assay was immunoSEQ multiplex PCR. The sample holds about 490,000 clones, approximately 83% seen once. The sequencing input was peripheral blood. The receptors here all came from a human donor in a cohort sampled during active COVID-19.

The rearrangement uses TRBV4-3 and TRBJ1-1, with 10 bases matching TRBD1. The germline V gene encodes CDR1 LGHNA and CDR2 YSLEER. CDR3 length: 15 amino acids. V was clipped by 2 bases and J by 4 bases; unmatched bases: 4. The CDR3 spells CASSQTGTGVTEAFF. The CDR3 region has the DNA TGCGCCAGCAGCCAAACCGGGACAGGGGTCACTGAAGCTTTCTTT.

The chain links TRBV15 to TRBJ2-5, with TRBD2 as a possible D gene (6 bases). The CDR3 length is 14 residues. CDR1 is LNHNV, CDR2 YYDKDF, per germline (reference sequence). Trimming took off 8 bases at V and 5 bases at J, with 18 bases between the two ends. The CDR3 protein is CATEKGPAGETQYF. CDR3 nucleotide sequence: TGTGCCACCGAAAAGGGACCCGCGGGGGAGACCCAGTACTTC.

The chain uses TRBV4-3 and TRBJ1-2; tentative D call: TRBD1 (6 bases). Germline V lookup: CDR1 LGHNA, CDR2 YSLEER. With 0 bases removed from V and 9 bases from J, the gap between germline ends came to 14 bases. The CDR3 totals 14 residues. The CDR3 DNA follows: TGCGCCAGCAGCCAAGAGGTTCGGGGGGCCCGCTACACCTTC. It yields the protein CASSQEVRGARYTF.

CDR3 DNA sequence: TGTGCCAGCAGCTCTCGGACTAGCGGGACCCCCTACAATGAGCAGTTCTTC. Residues: CASSSRTSGTPYNEQFF. The chain recombines TRBV3-1 (or the pseudogene TRBV3-2) with TRBJ2-1, with 12 nucleotides matching TRBD2. Germline V gives CDR1 LGHDT, CDR2 YNNKEL (reference sequence). The CDR3 is 17 residues long. V gave up 5 bases and J gave up 2 bases; unmatched junction bases: 7.

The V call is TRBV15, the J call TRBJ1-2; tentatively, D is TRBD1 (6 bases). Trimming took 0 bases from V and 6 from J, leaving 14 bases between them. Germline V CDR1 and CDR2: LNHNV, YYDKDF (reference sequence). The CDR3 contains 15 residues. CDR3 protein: CATSRDPQAGDGYTF. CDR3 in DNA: TGTGCCACCAGCAGAGATCCGCAGGCAGGGGATGGCTACACCTTC. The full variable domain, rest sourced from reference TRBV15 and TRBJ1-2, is DAMVIQNPRYQVTQFGKPVTLSCSQTLNHNVMYWYQQKSSQAPKLLFHYYDKDFNNEADTPDNFQSRRPNTSFCFLDIRSPGLGDTAMYLCATSRDPQAGDGYTFGSGTRLTVV.

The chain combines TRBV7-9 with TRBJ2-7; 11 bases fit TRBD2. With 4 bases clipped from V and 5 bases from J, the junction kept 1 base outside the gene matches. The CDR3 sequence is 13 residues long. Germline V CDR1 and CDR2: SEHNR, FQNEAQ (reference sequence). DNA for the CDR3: TGTGCCAGCAGCTCTAGCGGGGGGCACGAGCAGTACTTC. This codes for CASSSSGGHEQYF.

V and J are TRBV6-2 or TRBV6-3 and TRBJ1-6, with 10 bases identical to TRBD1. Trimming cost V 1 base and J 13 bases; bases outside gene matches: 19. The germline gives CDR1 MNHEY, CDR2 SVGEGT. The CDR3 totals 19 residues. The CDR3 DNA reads TGTGCCAGCAGTTACTGGACCGGGACAGGGGTTTCCAGGGGATCGCCCCTCCACTTT. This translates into CASSYWTGTGVSRGSPLHF.

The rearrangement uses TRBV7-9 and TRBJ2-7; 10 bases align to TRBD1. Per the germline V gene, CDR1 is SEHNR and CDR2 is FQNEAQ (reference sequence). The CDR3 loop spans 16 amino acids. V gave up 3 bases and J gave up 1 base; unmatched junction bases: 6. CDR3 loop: CASSFPGQGLSYEQYF. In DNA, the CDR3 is TGTGCCAGCAGCTTTCCGGGACAGGGGCTTTCCTACGAGCAGTACTTC.

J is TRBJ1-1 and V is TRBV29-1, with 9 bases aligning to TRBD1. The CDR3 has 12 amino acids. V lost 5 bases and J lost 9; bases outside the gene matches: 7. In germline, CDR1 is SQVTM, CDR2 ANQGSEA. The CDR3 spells CSVSDRGSKAFF. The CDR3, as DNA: TGCAGCGTTTCTGACAGGGGGAGTAAAGCTTTCTTT.

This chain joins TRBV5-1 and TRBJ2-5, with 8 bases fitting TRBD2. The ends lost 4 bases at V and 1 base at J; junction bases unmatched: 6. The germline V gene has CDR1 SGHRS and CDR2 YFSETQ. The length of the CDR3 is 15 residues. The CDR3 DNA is TGCGCCAGCAGCCCCCACGGGGGGGTCCAAGAGACCCAGTACTTC. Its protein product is CASSPHGGVQETQYF.

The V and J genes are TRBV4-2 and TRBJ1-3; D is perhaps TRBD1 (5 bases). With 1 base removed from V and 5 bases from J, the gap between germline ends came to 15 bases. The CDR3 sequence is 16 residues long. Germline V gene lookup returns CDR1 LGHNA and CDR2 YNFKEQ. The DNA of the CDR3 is TGTGCCAGCAGCCAAGTGGGGGACTGGCTCCGAAACACCATATATTTT. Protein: CASSQVGDWLRNTIYF.

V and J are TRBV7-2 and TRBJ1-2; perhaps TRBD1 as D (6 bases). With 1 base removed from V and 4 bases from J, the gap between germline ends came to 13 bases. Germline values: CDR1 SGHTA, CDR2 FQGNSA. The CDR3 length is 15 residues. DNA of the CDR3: TGTGCCAGCAGCTTAGTAAACAGGGCTACCTATGGCTACACCTTC. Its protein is CASSLVNRATYGYTF.

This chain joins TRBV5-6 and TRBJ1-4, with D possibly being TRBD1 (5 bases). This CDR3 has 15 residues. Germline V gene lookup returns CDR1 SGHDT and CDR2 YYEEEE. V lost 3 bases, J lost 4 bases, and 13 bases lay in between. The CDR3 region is CASSSQGVHNEKLFF. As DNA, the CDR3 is TGTGCCAGCAGCTCGCAAGGGGTTCATAATGAAAAACTGTTTTTT. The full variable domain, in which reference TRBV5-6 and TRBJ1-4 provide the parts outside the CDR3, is DAGVTQSPTHLIKTRGQQVTLRCSPKSGHDTVSWYQQALGQGPQFIFQYYEEEERQRGNFPDRFSGHQFPNYSSELNVNALLLGDSALYLCASSSQGVHNEKLFFGSGTQLSVL.

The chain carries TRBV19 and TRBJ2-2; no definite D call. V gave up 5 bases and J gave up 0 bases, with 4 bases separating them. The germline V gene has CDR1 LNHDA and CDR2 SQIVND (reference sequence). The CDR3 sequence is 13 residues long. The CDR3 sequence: CASSVTNTGELFF. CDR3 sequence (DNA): TGTGCCAGTAGTGTTACGAACACCGGGGAGCTGTTTTTT.

The CDR3 protein is CASSSVGPYNEQFF. The CDR3 DNA reads as TGTGCCAGCAGTAGCGTCGGCCCCTACAATGAGCAGTTCTTC. The V gene is TRBV9, the J gene TRBJ2-1; weak D call: TRBD2 (5 bases). V was cut by 5 bases and J by 2 bases, with 11 bases left in between. Germline assignment: CDR1 SGDLS and CDR2 YYNGEE. This CDR3 is built from 14 residues.

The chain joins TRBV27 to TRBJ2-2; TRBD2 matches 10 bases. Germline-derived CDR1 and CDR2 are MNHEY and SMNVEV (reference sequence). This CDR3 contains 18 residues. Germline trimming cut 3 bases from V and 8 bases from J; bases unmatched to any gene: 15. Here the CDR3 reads CASSLGRPSGSSEGELFF. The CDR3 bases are TGTGCCAGCAGTTTGGGAAGGCCTAGCGGGAGCTCAGAAGGGGAGCTGTTTTTT.

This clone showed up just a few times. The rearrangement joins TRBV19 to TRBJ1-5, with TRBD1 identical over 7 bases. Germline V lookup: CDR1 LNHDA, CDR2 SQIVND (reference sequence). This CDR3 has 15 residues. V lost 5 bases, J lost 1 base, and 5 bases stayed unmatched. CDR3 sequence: CASSSRQGSNQPQHF. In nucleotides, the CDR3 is TGTGCCAGTAGTTCCCGACAGGGAAGCAATCAGCCCCAGCATTTT. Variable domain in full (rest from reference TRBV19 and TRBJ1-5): DGGITQSPKYLFRKEGQNVTLSCEQNLNHDAMYWYRQDPGQGLRLIYYSQIVNDFQKGDIAEGYSVSREKKESFPLTVTSAQKNPTAFYLCASSSRQGSNQPQHFGDGTRLSIL.

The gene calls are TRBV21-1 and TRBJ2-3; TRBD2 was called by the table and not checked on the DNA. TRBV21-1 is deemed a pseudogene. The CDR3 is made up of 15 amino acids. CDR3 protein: CASSKEGLRSGTQYF. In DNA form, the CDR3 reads TGTGCCAGCAGCAAGGAGGGGCTGCGCTCCGGTACGCAGTATTTT.

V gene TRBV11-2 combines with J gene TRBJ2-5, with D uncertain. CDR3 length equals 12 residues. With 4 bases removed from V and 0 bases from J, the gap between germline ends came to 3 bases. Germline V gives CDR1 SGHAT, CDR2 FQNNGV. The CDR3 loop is CASSSDQETQYF. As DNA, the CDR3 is TGTGCCAGCAGCTCGGACCAAGAGACCCAGTACTTC.

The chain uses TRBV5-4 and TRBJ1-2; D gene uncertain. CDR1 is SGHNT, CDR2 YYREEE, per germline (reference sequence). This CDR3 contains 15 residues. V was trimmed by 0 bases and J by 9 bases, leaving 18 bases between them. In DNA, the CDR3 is TGTGCCAGCAGCTTGGATCGTCCGCTACGCGATAGCTACACCTTC. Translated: CASSLDRPLRDSYTF.

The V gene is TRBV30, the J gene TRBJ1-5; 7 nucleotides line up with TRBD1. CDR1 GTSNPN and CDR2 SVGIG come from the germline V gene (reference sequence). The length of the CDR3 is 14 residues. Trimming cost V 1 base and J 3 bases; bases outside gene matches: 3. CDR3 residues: CAWSGGQPNQPQHF. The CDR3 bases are TGTGCCTGGAGTGGGGGACAGCCCAATCAGCCCCAGCATTTT. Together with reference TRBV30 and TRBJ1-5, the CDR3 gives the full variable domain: SQTIHQWPATLVQPVGSPLSLECTVEGTSNPNLYWYRQAAGRGLQLLFYSVGIGQISSEVPQNLSASRPQDRQFILSSKKLLLSDSGFYLCAWSGGQPNQPQHFGDGTRLSIL.

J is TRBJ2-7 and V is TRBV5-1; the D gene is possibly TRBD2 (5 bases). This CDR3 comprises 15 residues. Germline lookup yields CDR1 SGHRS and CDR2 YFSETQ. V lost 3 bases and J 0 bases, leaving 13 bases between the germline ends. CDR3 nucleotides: TGCGCCAGCAGCTCGGACTTCATGAGCTCCTACGAGCAGTACTTC. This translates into CASSSDFMSSYEQYF.

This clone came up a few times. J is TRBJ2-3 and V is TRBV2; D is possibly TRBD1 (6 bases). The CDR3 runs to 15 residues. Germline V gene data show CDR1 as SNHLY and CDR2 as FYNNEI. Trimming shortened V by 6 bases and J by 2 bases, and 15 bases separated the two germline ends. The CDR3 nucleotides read TGTGCCAGCAGGAGGACAGACTATTTCACAGATACGCAGTATTTT. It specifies CASRRTDYFTDTQYF.

The CDR3 loop is CASSRDRGRFGKLFF. CDR3 DNA sequence: TGTGCCAGCAGCCGCGACAGGGGGCGCTTCGGAAAACTGTTTTTT. This chain joins TRBV7-8 and TRBJ1-4, with 10 bases that match TRBD1. This CDR3 has 15 residues. V trimming: 5 bases; J trimming: 10 bases; junction bases outside the gene matches: 10. From germline, CDR1 is SGHVS and CDR2 FQNEAQ.